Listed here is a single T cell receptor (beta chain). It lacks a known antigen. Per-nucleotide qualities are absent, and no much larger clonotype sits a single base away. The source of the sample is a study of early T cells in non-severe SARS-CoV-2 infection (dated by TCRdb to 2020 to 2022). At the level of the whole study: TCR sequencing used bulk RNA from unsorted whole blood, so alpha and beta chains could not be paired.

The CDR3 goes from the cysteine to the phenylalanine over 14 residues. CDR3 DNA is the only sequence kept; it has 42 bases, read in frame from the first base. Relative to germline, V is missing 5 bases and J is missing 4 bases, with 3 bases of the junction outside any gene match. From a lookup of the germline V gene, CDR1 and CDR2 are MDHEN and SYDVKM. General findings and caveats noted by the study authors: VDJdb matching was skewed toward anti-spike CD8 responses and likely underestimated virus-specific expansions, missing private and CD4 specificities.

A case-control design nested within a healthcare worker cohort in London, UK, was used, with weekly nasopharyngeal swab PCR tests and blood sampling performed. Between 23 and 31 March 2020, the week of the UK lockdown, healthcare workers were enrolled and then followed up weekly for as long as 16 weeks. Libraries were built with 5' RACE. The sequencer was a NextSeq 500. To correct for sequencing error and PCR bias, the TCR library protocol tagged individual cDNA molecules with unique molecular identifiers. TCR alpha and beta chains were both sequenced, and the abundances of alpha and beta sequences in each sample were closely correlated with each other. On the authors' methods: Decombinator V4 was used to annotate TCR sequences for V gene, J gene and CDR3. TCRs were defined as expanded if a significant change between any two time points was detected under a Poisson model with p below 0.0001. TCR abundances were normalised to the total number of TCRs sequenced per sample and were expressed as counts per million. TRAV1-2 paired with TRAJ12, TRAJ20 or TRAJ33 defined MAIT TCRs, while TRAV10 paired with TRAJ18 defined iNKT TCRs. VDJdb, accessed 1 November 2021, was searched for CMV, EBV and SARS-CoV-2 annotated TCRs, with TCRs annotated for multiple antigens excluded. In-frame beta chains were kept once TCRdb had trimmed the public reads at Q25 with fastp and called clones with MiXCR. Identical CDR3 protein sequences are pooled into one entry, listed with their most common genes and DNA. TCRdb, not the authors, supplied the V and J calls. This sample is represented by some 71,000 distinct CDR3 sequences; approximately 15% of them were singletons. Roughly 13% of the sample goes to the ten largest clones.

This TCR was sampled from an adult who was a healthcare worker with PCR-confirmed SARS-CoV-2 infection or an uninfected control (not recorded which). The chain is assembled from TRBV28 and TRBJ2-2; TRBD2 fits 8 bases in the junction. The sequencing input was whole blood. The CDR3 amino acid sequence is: CASSIAGSTGELFF. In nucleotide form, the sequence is TGTGCCAGCAGTATAGCGGGGAGCACCGGGGAGCTGTTTTTT. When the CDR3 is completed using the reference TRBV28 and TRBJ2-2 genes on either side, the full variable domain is DVKVTQSSRYLVKRTGEKVFLECVQDMDHENMFWYRQDPGLGLRLIYFSYDVKMKEKGDIPEGYSVSREKKERFSLILESASTNQTSMYLCASSIAGSTGELFFGEGSRLTVL.